The 28 T cell receptor beta chains reported below all come from one sample, sequenced in a study of T-cell memory formation after mild COVID-19. TCRdb re-called the 5' RACE reads with MiXCR, one entry per CDR3 protein. The table lists about 210,000 distinct CDR3 sequences, over 9.5% of them singletons. Sequenced: PBMCs or a T cell subset sorted from them (not recorded which). These receptors came from a man between 18 and 29 years old who had mild COVID-19 (a few samples of this study predate the infection). Cell type and time point are not known.

This clonotype was found a few times. This sequence joins TRBV18 and TRBJ1-2; TRBD1 matches 8 bases. From germline, CDR1 is KGHSH and CDR2 LQKENI. Losses at the gene ends were 3 bases for V and 7 bases for J; bases not matched to a gene: 13. This CDR3 contains 16 residues. CDR3 DNA sequence: TGTGCCAGCTCACCCGGTTTCGGACAGGGAGCTGGTGGCTACACCTTC. This translates into CASSPGFGQGAGGYTF.

The chain recombines TRBV7-2 with TRBJ1-5; 8 nucleotides line up with TRBD1. Trimming at V came to 3 bases and at J to 1 base, leaving 5 bases not matched to a gene. Germline V gene data show CDR1 as SGHTA and CDR2 as FQGNSA. The CDR3 runs to 16 residues. CDR3 protein: CASSFTGGRSNQPQHF. CDR3 nucleotides: TGTGCCAGCAGCTTCACAGGGGGAAGGAGCAATCAGCCCCAGCATTTT.

The chain combines TRBV5-5 with TRBJ1-4, with no clear D. This CDR3 is 14 amino acids long. Germline CDR1 is SGHKS and CDR2 is YYEKEE (reference sequence). V dropped 1 base and J dropped 7 bases, with 11 bases sitting between them. The CDR3 region has the DNA TGTGCCAGCAGCTTGCTTTCGGACGGTGAAAAACTGTTTTTT. This codes for CASSLLSDGEKLFF.

This clonotype was counted only a few times. J is TRBJ2-1 and V is TRBV4-3, with D perhaps TRBD1 (5 bases). Trimming pared 1 base from V and 4 bases from J, leaving 11 bases between. Germline assignment: CDR1 LGHNA and CDR2 YSLEER. The length of the CDR3 is 15 residues. The CDR3, as DNA: TGCGCCAGCAGCCAAGGGCCGCAGGGTTACAATGAGCAGTTCTTC. This translates into CASSQGPQGYNEQFF.

There are a few counts of this clonotype. The chain uses TRBV6-2 or TRBV6-3 and TRBJ2-7; D tentatively fits TRBD1 or TRBD2 (5 bases each). This CDR3 comprises 14 residues. CDR1 is MNHEY and CDR2 is SVGEGT in the germline V gene. The V end lost 1 base, the J end lost 3 bases, and 10 bases lay between the germline ends. This chain's CDR3 is CASSYFGAGYEQYF. The CDR3 nucleotides are TGTGCCAGCAGTTACTTCGGGGCTGGCTACGAGCAGTACTTC.

This clonotype was found a few times. The genes are TRBV12-3 or TRBV12-4 and TRBJ2-3; TRBD2 aligns across 10 bases. The CDR3 has 15 residues. J was trimmed by 0 bases and V by 8 bases; bases with no gene match: 5. The CDR3 DNA reads TGTGCCAGCCACAGCGGGGGGGCTAGCACAGATACGCAGTATTTT. Its translation: CASHSGGASTDTQYF.

The J gene is TRBJ1-5, the V gene TRBV6-1, with TRBD1 identical over 11 bases. V trimming: 6 bases; J trimming: 7 bases; junction bases outside the gene matches: 8. CDR1 and CDR2 from the germline V gene are MNHNS and SASEGT. CDR3 length: 15 amino acids. Here the CDR3 reads CASRTGQGAGQPQHF. The CDR3 coding sequence is TGTGCCAGCAGGACCGGACAGGGGGCCGGACAGCCCCAGCATTTT.

J is TRBJ2-3 and V is TRBV24-1; a weak D match, TRBD2 (5 bases). CDR3 length: 14 residues. Trimming left V 9 bases short and J 2 bases short, with 14 bases between. Germline V gene sequence: CDR1 KGHDR, CDR2 SFDVKD. CDR3 sequence: CATSSSGNTDTQYF. DNA of the CDR3: TGTGCCACCTCGTCGTCGGGGAACACAGATACGCAGTATTTT.

This clonotype was counted only a few times. The chain employs TRBV4-1 and TRBJ2-5; 10 nucleotides agree with TRBD2. V gave up 5 bases and J gave up 5 bases; unmatched junction bases: 8. Germline CDR1 reads MGHRA; CDR2 reads YSYEKL. The CDR3 has 15 amino acids. CDR3 coding DNA: TGCGCCAGCAGCTATCCAGCGGGGGGGCCGGAGACCCAGTACTTC. Its translation is CASSYPAGGPETQYF.

This clonotype was seen only a few times. V and J are TRBV2 and TRBJ2-1, with 9 bases aligning to TRBD2. The ends lost 4 bases at V and 8 bases at J; junction bases unmatched: 9. Looked up from germline, CDR1 is SNHLY and CDR2 is FYNNEI. The CDR3 is made up of 15 amino acids. The CDR3 region has the DNA TGTGCCAGCAGTGTCCCGCGGGGGGGCCTTGATGAGCAGTTCTTC. This gives the protein CASSVPRGGLDEQFF.

V usage is TRBV9 and J usage is TRBJ2-1; 12 nucleotides match TRBD2. Germline values: CDR1 SGDLS, CDR2 YYNGEE. There are 17 residues in the CDR3. After removal of 0 bases from V and 8 bases from J, the junction contained 9 bases not matched to a gene. The CDR3 coding sequence is TGTGCCAGCAGCGTAGCTACACTAGCGGGGGGCCCCCATGAGCAGTTCTTC. Translation gives CASSVATLAGGPHEQFF.

In this sample, this clonotype turned up a few times. The chain links TRBV2 to TRBJ2-4; the D gene is possibly TRBD2 (6 bases). V was pared by 3 bases and J by 8 bases, with 14 bases between. Germline V gene sequence: CDR1 SNHLY, CDR2 FYNNEI. The CDR3 spans 14 residues. CDR3 sequence reads: CASSEAGRVDIQYF. The CDR3 bases are TGTGCCAGCAGTGAGGCGGGACGTGTGGACATTCAGTACTTC.

There are many counts of this clonotype. This chain connects TRBV5-1 to TRBJ1-4; D is unresolved. CDR1 and CDR2 from the germline V gene are SGHRS and YFSETQ. CDR3 size: 15 residues. V was trimmed by 0 bases and J by 4 bases, leaving 10 bases between them. CDR3 nucleotide sequence: TGCGCCAGCAGCTTGGCCGAGACTTATAATGAAAAACTGTTTTTT. Translating gives CASSLAETYNEKLFF.

This CDR3 reads CASSLRGRGNEKLFF. The CDR3 bases are TGTGCCAGCAGCTTACGGGGAAGGGGTAATGAAAAACTGTTTTTT. The chain couples TRBV7-9 to TRBJ1-4; maybe TRBD1 (5 bases). CDR1 and CDR2 from the germline V gene are SEHNR and FQNEAQ (reference sequence). CDR3 size: 15 residues. The germline V and J ends were trimmed by 2 bases and 4 bases, with 11 bases remaining between them.

A few counts support this clonotype. The chain joins TRBV20-1 to TRBJ2-7; D is unresolved. Trimming left V 2 bases short and J 1 base short, with 15 bases between. In germline, CDR1 is DFQATT, CDR2 SNEGSKA (reference sequence). The CDR3 runs 15 residues. The CDR3 here is CSARLLNFLSYEQYF. The DNA for the CDR3 is TGCAGTGCTAGACTCCTGAACTTTCTTTCCTACGAGCAGTACTTC.

The chain carries TRBV12-3 or TRBV12-4 and TRBJ1-3; 7 bases are shared with TRBD1. The CDR3 consists of 16 residues. J lost 1 base, V lost 5 bases, and 8 bases had no gene match. CDR3 DNA: TGTGCCAGCAGTACTACAGGGGTTAGGTCTGGAAACACCATATATTTT. This translates into CASSTTGVRSGNTIYF.

This clonotype was counted only a few times. This chain joins TRBV6-5 and TRBJ2-1; D might be TRBD1 (6 bases). This CDR3 spans 15 amino acids. The germline V and J ends were trimmed by 5 bases and 3 bases, with 14 bases remaining between them. Germline V gene lookup returns CDR1 MNHEY and CDR2 SVGAGI. The CDR3 region has the DNA TGTGCCAGCAGTCTCACAGGGATGGGCTACAATGAGCAGTTCTTC. Protein: CASSLTGMGYNEQFF.

The chain recombines TRBV19 with TRBJ1-1; D remains ambiguous. The germline V gene encodes CDR1 LNHDA and CDR2 SQIVND (reference sequence). CDR3 size: 17 residues. The V and J ends lost 5 bases and 4 bases respectively, with 23 bases between them. The CDR3 DNA follows: TGTGCCAGTAGTTCCGGACGGGGTAGGATGGGTAGCACTGAAGCTTTCTTT. Its translation is CASSSGRGRMGSTEAFF.

This sequence joins TRBV12-3 or TRBV12-4 and TRBJ1-1; D not certain. The CDR3 has 13 amino acids. V dropped 2 bases and J dropped 3 bases, with 7 bases sitting between them. CDR3 sequence reads: CASSLRLDTEAFF. The CDR3 DNA reads TGTGCCAGCAGTTTACGTCTCGACACTGAAGCTTTCTTT.

This clonotype has more than one count but fewer than ten. V usage is TRBV5-1 and J usage is TRBJ2-2; D remains ambiguous. V gave up 7 bases and J gave up 6 bases, with 16 bases separating them. The CDR3 covers 14 residues. Germline CDR1 reads SGHRS; CDR2 reads YFSETQ. The CDR3 sequence is CASSGLNSPGELFF. As DNA, the CDR3 is TGCGCCAGCTCGGGCCTTAATTCCCCCGGGGAGCTGTTTTTT.

The DNA of the CDR3 is TGTGCCAGCAGTTACTCGAGATGGGGGGACGACAATCAGCCCCAGCATTTT. This translates into CASSYSRWGDDNQPQHF. The chain recombines TRBV6-2 or TRBV6-3 with TRBJ1-5; D is perhaps TRBD1 (5 bases). The CDR3 sequence is 17 residues long. Deletions cut 0 bases from V and 3 bases from J, with 15 bases between. Germline CDR1 MNHEY, CDR2 SVGEGT.

This clonotype has a count of ten or more. The V and J genes are TRBV7-2 and TRBJ2-1; 8 bases line up with TRBD2. J gave up 7 bases and V 2 bases, and 7 bases lay outside the gene matches. CDR3 length equals 15 residues. Germline CDR1 is SGHTA and CDR2 is FQGNSA. This CDR3 reads CASSLLGGGTNEQFF. DNA for the CDR3: TGTGCCAGCAGCTTACTCGGCGGGGGGACAAATGAGCAGTTCTTC.

In this sample, this clonotype turned up a few times. The chain uses TRBV7-2 and TRBJ2-3; 7 bases align to TRBD1. Germline V gene data show CDR1 as SGHTA and CDR2 as FQGNSA. The CDR3 consists of 15 residues. V shed 2 bases and J 6 bases; nucleotides not matched to a gene: 8. The CDR3 DNA reads as TGTGCCAGCAGCTTAAGGGGGCGGACGGCGGATACGCAGTATTTT. Encoded protein: CASSLRGRTADTQYF.

This clonotype was counted a few times. The chain uses TRBV4-1 and TRBJ2-1; D is ambiguous. Germline CDR1 and CDR2: MGHRA and YSYEKL. The V and J ends lost 4 bases and 10 bases respectively, with 8 bases between them. The CDR3 extends over 11 amino acids. CDR3 nucleotide sequence: TGCGCCAGCAGCCTGGAGAGAGAGCAGTTCTTC. As protein: CASSLEREQFF.

The chain couples TRBV6-2 or TRBV6-3 to TRBJ1-2, with D perhaps matching TRBD1 (5 bases). CDR3 length: 12 amino acids. The germline CDR1 and CDR2 sequences are MNHEY and SVGEGT. The germline V and J ends were trimmed by 7 bases and 3 bases, with 9 bases remaining between them. The CDR3 DNA reads TGTGCCAGCACCGCAGGGTACTATGGCTACACCTTC. The encoded protein is CASTAGYYGYTF.

The J gene is TRBJ2-4, the V gene TRBV2, with 12 bases lining up with TRBD2. V lost 10 bases, J lost 6 bases, and 7 bases stayed unmatched. CDR3 length equals 14 residues. CDR1 is SNHLY, CDR2 FYNNEI, per germline. This CDR3 reads CATTGLAGRNIQYF. As DNA, the CDR3 is TGTGCCACCACAGGACTAGCGGGGCGAAACATTCAGTACTTC.

This clonotype showed up just a few times. The chain carries TRBV5-1 and TRBJ2-1; D is unresolved. The germline gives CDR1 SGHRS, CDR2 YFSETQ. The CDR3 extends over 15 amino acids. V lost 0 bases to trimming and J lost 4 bases, with 11 bases between them. In DNA, the CDR3 is TGCGCCAGCAGCTTGGAGGGTAGCCGATACAATGAGCAGTTCTTC. Its translation: CASSLEGSRYNEQFF.

This rearrangement joins TRBV5-1 to TRBJ2-7; 10 bases are a match to TRBD2. This CDR3 spans 14 amino acids. V was clipped by 4 bases and J by 2 bases; unmatched bases: 3. Germline V gene sequence: CDR1 SGHRS, CDR2 YFSETQ. DNA of the CDR3: TGCGCCAGCAGCCTAGCGGGGGCCCCCTACGAGCAGTACTTC. It codes for CASSLAGAPYEQYF.